The 18 T cell receptor beta chains listed next were all sequenced from one sample in a study of lymphopenia after photon versus proton radiotherapy. Sequencing was performed with immunoSEQ multiplex PCR; in TCRdb, only in-frame clones are kept and a portion is missing. Among 39,000 or so clones listed, 80% to 95% were seen once. Sequenced material: peripheral blood, taken from a patient treated with photon-based radiotherapy. Receptors were obtained from a man between 60 and 70 years old with cholangiocarcinoma.

This clone has just one count. The chain combines TRBV18 with TRBJ2-5, with 9 bases fitting TRBD1. The CDR3 runs to 14 residues. The V gene end was trimmed by 5 bases and the J gene end by 2 bases; junction bases not matched to a gene: 3. Germline V gene lookup returns CDR1 KGHSH and CDR2 LQKENI. DNA of the CDR3: TGTGCCAGCTCATCCGGGACAGGGCAAGAGACCCAGTACTTC. This gives the protein CASSSGTGQETQYF.

The chain's CDR3 is CASSEGALYTF. CDR3 bases: TGCGCCAGCTCAGAGGGGGCATTATACACCTTC. The chain carries TRBV10-2 and TRBJ1-2, with 7 bases fitting TRBD1. The CDR3 spans 11 residues. Trimming removed 8 bases from V and 11 bases from J; junction bases left unmatched: 8. Germline V gene sequence: CDR1 WSHSY, CDR2 SAAADI.

This clone was detected once. The chain recombines TRBV5-1 with TRBJ1-2; 9 bases are shared with TRBD1. In germline, CDR1 is SGHRS, CDR2 YFSETQ. This CDR3 spans 14 amino acids. V lost 2 bases and J lost 4; bases outside the gene matches: 3. As DNA, the CDR3 is TGCGCCAGCAGCTTTGGGACAGGGACCTATGGCTACACCTTC. This translates into CASSFGTGTYGYTF. The full variable domain, its missing parts supplied by reference TRBV5-1 and TRBJ1-2, is KAGVTQTPRYLIKTRGQQVTLSCSPISGHRSVSWYQQTPGQGLQFLFEYFSETQRNKGNFPGRFSGRQFSNSRSEMNVSTLELGDSALYLCASSFGTGTYGYTFGSGTRLTVV.

This chain uses TRBV6-5 with TRBJ2-3; TRBD1 is a possible D gene (6 bases). V was clipped by 5 bases and J by 5 bases, with 8 bases between them. CDR3 length: 12 residues. Germline CDR1 MNHEY, CDR2 SVGAGI. CDR3 bases: TGTGCCAGCAGTCGCAGGGGAGATACGCAGTATTTT. Encoded protein: CASSRRGDTQYF.

V usage is TRBV6-6 and J usage is TRBJ2-7; D unclear. This CDR3 spans 14 amino acids. Germline CDR1 and CDR2: MNHNY and SVGAGI (reference sequence). Trimming stripped 3 bases from V and 0 bases from J, with 9 bases between. In nucleotides, the CDR3 is TGTGCCAGCAGTTATGTGGTCGACTCCTACGAGCAGTACTTC. This sequence encodes CASSYVVDSYEQYF.

This chain links TRBV11-3 with TRBJ1-6; TRBD1 aligns across 7 bases. The junction had 5 bases not matched to a gene; V was cut back by 7 bases and J by 8 bases. Germline-derived CDR1 and CDR2 are SGHNT and YENEEA. The CDR3 extends over 13 amino acids. The CDR3 DNA reads as TGTGCCAGCAAACTGGGACAGTATTCACCCCTCCACTTT. Its translation: CASKLGQYSPLHF. The full variable domain, in which reference TRBV11-3 and TRBJ1-6 provide the parts outside the CDR3, is EAGVVQSPRYKIIEKKQPVAFWCNPISGHNTLYWYLQNLGQGPELLIRYENEEAVDDSQLPKDRFSAERLKGVDSTLKIQPAELGDSAVYLCASKLGQYSPLHFGNGTRLTVT.

J is TRBJ2-3 and V is TRBV10-3; possible D gene TRBD1, 5 bases. The V end was cut by 2 bases, the J end by 5 bases, with 11 bases between. Looked up from germline, CDR1 is ENHRY and CDR2 is SYGVKD. This CDR3 region has 14 residues. The CDR3 bases are TGTGCCATCAGTGAGCCTAGGGGCAAAGATACGCAGTATTTT. It translates to CAISEPRGKDTQYF.

This clone was seen more than once but under ten times. The rearrangement joins TRBV19 to TRBJ1-5, with D possibly matching TRBD1 (5 bases). This CDR3 is 13 amino acids long. The V gene lost 7 bases and the J gene lost 1 base, with 8 bases spanning the gap. CDR1 and CDR2 from the germline V gene are LNHDA and SQIVND (reference sequence). The CDR3 here is CASKGQSNQPQHF. The CDR3 coding sequence is TGTGCCAGTAAGGGGCAGAGCAATCAGCCCCAGCATTTT. The variable domain in full, completed from reference TRBV19 and TRBJ1-5, reads DGGITQSPKYLFRKEGQNVTLSCEQNLNHDAMYWYRQDPGQGLRLIYYSQIVNDFQKGDIAEGYSVSREKKESFPLTVTSAQKNPTAFYLCASKGQSNQPQHFGDGTRLSIL.

This clone came up once. This chain links TRBV28 with TRBJ1-2; possible D gene TRBD1, 6 bases. V lost 10 bases to trimming and J lost 7 bases, with 16 bases between them. Germline values: CDR1 MDHEN, CDR2 SYDVKM. The CDR3 extends over 12 amino acids. The CDR3 sequence is CAIEGARGGYTF. The CDR3 DNA follows: TGTGCCATCGAGGGTGCCAGGGGTGGCTACACCTTC.

J is TRBJ2-7 and V is TRBV10-2, with D possibly being TRBD2 (5 bases). This CDR3 spans 13 amino acids. V gave up 6 bases and J gave up 2 bases, with 11 bases separating them. CDR1 is WSHSY and CDR2 is SAAADI in the germline V gene. CDR3 coding DNA: TGCGCCAGCAGGGCCGGACTTACCTACGAGCAGTACTTC. This sequence encodes CASRAGLTYEQYF.

The V and J genes are TRBV10-1 and TRBJ2-3, with D possibly being TRBD2 (6 bases). The germline V gene encodes CDR1 WNHNN and CDR2 SYGVQD (reference sequence). Trimming stripped 2 bases from V and 4 bases from J, with 13 bases between. This CDR3 has 15 residues. As DNA, the CDR3 is TGCGCCAGCAGTGAGCATACCCGCGGGGCAGATACGCAGTATTTT. As protein: CASSEHTRGADTQYF.

The chain has TRBV18 and TRBJ2-7; TRBD2 might be the D (5 bases). There are 14 residues in the CDR3. The germline V gene has CDR1 KGHSH and CDR2 LQKENI. Trimming cost V 3 bases and J 1 base, with 10 bases left between them. The CDR3 DNA sequence: TGTGCCAGCTCACCGGAGGTGGGTTCCTACGAGCAGTACTTC. It yields the protein CASSPEVGSYEQYF.

The count of this clone is one. This chain connects TRBV19 to TRBJ2-1; D call uncertain. The V gene's germline CDR1 is LNHDA and CDR2 SQIVND (reference sequence). Trimming removed 1 base from V and 8 bases from J, with 3 bases in between. There are 11 residues in the CDR3. CDR3 sequence reads: CASSIGDEQFF. CDR3 nucleotide sequence: TGTGCCAGTAGTATAGGGGATGAGCAGTTCTTC.

This chain links TRBV5-1 with TRBJ1-1; TRBD1 might be the D (5 bases). Germline loops: CDR1 SGHRS, CDR2 YFSETQ. The V end was cut by 6 bases, the J end by 3 bases, with 9 bases between. The CDR3 consists of 12 residues. In nucleotides, the CDR3 is TGCGCCAGCACGGGGGAACACACTGAAGCTTTCTTT. Its translation is CASTGEHTEAFF. Full variable domain (remainder filled in from reference TRBV5-1 and TRBJ1-1): KAGVTQTPRYLIKTRGQQVTLSCSPISGHRSVSWYQQTPGQGLQFLFEYFSETQRNKGNFPGRFSGRQFSNSRSEMNVSTLELGDSALYLCASTGEHTEAFFGQGTRLTVV.

This clone was recorded only once. This chain connects TRBV7-2 to TRBJ2-5; D tentatively reads TRBD1 or TRBD2 (5 bases each). The CDR3 loop spans 16 amino acids. Germline V lookup: CDR1 SGHTA, CDR2 FQGNSA. Trimming pared 1 base from V and 2 bases from J, leaving 14 bases between. CDR3 sequence reads: CASSLVGGGVQETQYF. The DNA of the CDR3 is TGTGCCAGCAGCTTAGTAGGTGGGGGAGTACAAGAGACCCAGTACTTC.

This clone was picked up a small number of times. This sequence joins TRBV6-6 and TRBJ2-1, with D possibly matching TRBD1 (6 bases). V dropped 7 bases and J dropped 1 base, with 14 bases sitting between them. The CDR3 is 15 residues long. Looked up from germline, CDR1 is MNHNY and CDR2 is SVGAGI (reference sequence). The CDR3 nucleotides are TGTGCCAGCAAAACGACAGGTCCATCCTACAATGAGCAGTTCTTC. Protein sequence: CASKTTGPSYNEQFF.

This clone was observed a single time. J is TRBJ2-6 and V is TRBV7-2, with TRBD1 identical over 7 bases. Germline values: CDR1 SGHTA, CDR2 FQGNSA. J was trimmed by 0 bases and V by 6 bases; bases with no gene match: 5. The CDR3 totals 16 residues. CDR3 in amino acids: CASRRQGNSGANVLTF. As DNA, the CDR3 is TGTGCCAGCAGACGACAGGGTAACTCTGGGGCCAACGTCCTGACTTTC.

Turning to this clone: The junction and the germline gene differ at one end; a read error may be behind it. The chain recombines TRBV4-2 with TRBJ2-1, with 8 nucleotides matching TRBD2. Germline V CDR1 and CDR2: LGHNA, YNFKEQ. The CDR3 is made up of 15 amino acids. CDR3 DNA: TGTGCCAGCACCCAAGAGCTAGCGGGTGGGGATGAGCAGTTCTTC. This gives the protein CASTQELAGGDEQFF.